This T cell receptor beta chain was retrieved from a study of radiotherapy plus CTLA-4 blockade in lung cancer. On the study more broadly: Objective responses were recorded in roughly 20% of patients, with disease control recorded in approximately 34%. The study, taken as a whole, reports: Blood TCR clones of tumor origin expanded after radiotherapy plus ipilimumab.

Data came from immunoSEQ multiplex PCR; TCRdb stores just in-frame clones and leaves some out. The sample consists of about 88,000 clones, 60% to 80% of them appearing once. Each patient with chemo-refractory metastatic non-small-cell lung cancer was treated with focal radiation plus CTLA-4 blockade using ipilimumab. In its sample, this clone was seen once. Its antigen is undetermined. Germline-derived CDR1 and CDR2 are MNHEY and SMNVEV (reference sequence). CDR3 size: 15 residues. V lost 9 bases and J 4 bases, leaving 21 bases between the germline ends. This receptor was obtained from a human donor with non-small cell lung cancer that progressed on radiotherapy plus ipilimumab. The chain has TRBV27 and TRBJ1-1; TRBD1 might be the D (5 bases). The specimen comprised peripheral blood, sampled from a patient treated with radiotherapy plus ipilimumab. Written as DNA, the CDR3 is TGTGCCAGGAGAAACCCCGTCAGGGAAGGCACTGAAGCTTTCTTT. This gives the protein CARRNPVREGTEAFF.